The rows below give T cell receptor beta chains drawn from one sample of a study of blood T cell repertoires in COVID-19. Sequencing was performed with immunoSEQ multiplex PCR; in TCRdb, only in-frame clones are kept and a portion is missing. Among about 290,000 clones listed, approximately 80% were seen once. Source material: peripheral blood. The receptor set was obtained from a woman aged 45-65 years with active or convalescent COVID-19. Both conserved end residues are part of each CDR3. A D gene is named only where the DNA matches it firmly. A row's size may be missing; if present it is once, few, many or a size class.

J	length	size	D	V	DNA	CDR3
TRBJ1-6	14	-	-	TRBV13	TGTGCCAGCAGCCCGGGCCTAGCAAATTCACCCCTCCACTTT	CASSPGLANSPLHF
TRBJ1-1	15	-	TRBD1	TRBV28	TGTGCCAGCAAGGGGGCATTAGGATCGAACACTGAAGCTTTCTTT	CASKGALGSNTEAFF
TRBJ1-1	15	-	TRBD1	TRBV7-9	TGTGCCAGCATCCAGGGGGGACGGGTGAGCACTGAAGCTTTCTTT	CASIQGGRVSTEAFF
TRBJ1-4	16	-	-	TRBV2	TGTGCCAGCAGTGAAGCAGCGGGGGCCGGCGCTGAAAAACTGTTTTTT	CASSEAAGAGAEKLFF
TRBJ1-4	14	-	-	TRBV6-6	TGTGCCAGCAGCCGGACAAGATCTAATGAAAAACTGTTTTTT	CASSRTRSNEKLFF
TRBJ1-1	14	-	-	TRBV28	TGTGCCAGCAGTTTACGCGGGGGGAACACTGAAGCTTTCTTT	CASSLRGGNTEAFF
TRBJ1-2	14	-	-	TRBV3-1/TRBV3-2	TGTGCCAGCACCCGGGGGGGGAGCCTCTATGGCTACACCTTC	CASTRGGSLYGYTF
TRBJ2-7	15	-	-	TRBV5-1	TGCGCCAGCACCCGAGCGGGCCCTGAACCTTACGAGCAGTACTTC	CASTRAGPEPYEQYF
TRBJ2-1	19	-	TRBD2	TRBV4-1	TGCGCCAGCAGCCAAGGCCGGAGCGCTAGCGGGAATCTGGTCAATGAGCAGTTCTTC	CASSQGRSASGNLVNEQFF
TRBJ2-7	16	-	TRBD1	TRBV4-1	TGCGCCAGCAGCCTAAGGACTTGGACAGGGTCCTACGAGCAGTACTTC	CASSLRTWTGSYEQYF
TRBJ2-7	14	-	-	TRBV5-1	TGCGCCAGCAGCTTCGGCTCACCCGAGGGCGAGCAGTACTTC	CASSFGSPEGEQYF
TRBJ1-4	12	-	-	TRBV15	TGTGCCACCAGCAGCTTTTCTGAAAAACTGTTTTTT	CATSSFSEKLFF
TRBJ2-5	11	-	-	TRBV29-1	TGCAGCGTTGCCAGGGCGGAGACCCAGTACTTC	CSVARAETQYF
TRBJ2-3	15	once	TRBD2	TRBV18	TGTGCCAGCTCCTCGGGACTAGCGGGAAGAGATACGCAGTATTTT	CASSSGLAGRDTQYF
TRBJ1-2	14	once	TRBD1	TRBV6-5	TGTGCCAGCAGAACTCCGGGACAGGCGTTTGGCTACACCTTC	CASRTPGQAFGYTF
TRBJ2-3	13	-	-	TRBV2	TGTGCGTCAGGACTTAGAATCACAGATACGCAGTATTTT	CASGLRITDTQYF
TRBJ1-1	14	-	-	TRBV3-1/TRBV3-2	TGTGCCAGCAGCCCCCGGACAGTGAACACTGAAGCTTTCTTT	CASSPRTVNTEAFF
TRBJ2-1	17	-	-	TRBV7-2	TGTGCCAGCAGCTTAGCAGGCGGAGTCCTGGCTGACAATGAGCAGTTCTTC	CASSLAGGVLADNEQFF
TRBJ1-1	13	few	-	TRBV10-1	TGCGCCAGCAGTGAGTACAGGGACACTGAAGCTTTCTTT	CASSEYRDTEAFF
TRBJ1-1	16	-	-	TRBV9	TGTGCCAGCAGCGTAGGTCGGGCAGGGCTGGGTACTGAAGCTTTCTTT	CASSVGRAGLGTEAFF
TRBJ1-2	16	once	TRBD1	TRBV28	TGTGCCAGCAGTTTAGGGGGGACAGGGGGCACCTATGGCTACACCTTC	CASSLGGTGGTYGYTF
TRBJ1-1	16	few	TRBD1	TRBV7-8	TGTGCCAGCAGCTCGGGACAGCGGAGAATGAACACTGAAGCTTTCTTT	CASSSGQRRMNTEAFF
TRBJ2-1	16	-	TRBD2	TRBV10-3	TGTGCCATCAGTCTAGCGGGAGGGTTCTCCTACAATGAGCAGTTCTTC	CAISLAGGFSYNEQFF
TRBJ2-7	14	-	TRBD2	TRBV2	TGTGCCAGCAGTAGAGGACTAGCGGGAGGTGAGCAGTACTTC	CASSRGLAGGEQYF
TRBJ2-3	15	few	TRBD2	TRBV7-3	TGTGCCAGCAGCCGCTCGGGGGGTAGCACAGATACGCAGTATTTT	CASSRSGGSTDTQYF
TRBJ2-3	11	-	-	TRBV20-1	TGCAGTTCCGGCAGGGCAGATACGCAGTATTTT	CSSGRADTQYF
TRBJ2-1	12	few	TRBD2	TRBV10-3	TGTGCCATCAGGGGGGGGGACAATGAGCAGTTCTTC	CAIRGGDNEQFF
TRBJ1-1	15	-	TRBD1	TRBV5-4	TGTGCCAGCAGCTACCCGACAGGGGGCTACACTGAAGCTTTCTTT	CASSYPTGGYTEAFF
TRBJ1-1	12	few	-	TRBV7-9	TGTGCCAGCAGCAACATAGCGGTTGAAGCTTTCTTT	CASSNIAVEAFF
TRBJ2-7	14	-	-	TRBV19	TGTGCCAGTAGATCAGGTGCGGGATGGGACGAGCAGTACTTC	CASRSGAGWDEQYF
TRBJ2-2	15	-	-	TRBV5-4	TGTGCCAGCAGCCACGTGTCTAGCGACACCGGGGAGCTGTTTTTT	CASSHVSSDTGELFF
TRBJ2-7	13	-	TRBD1	TRBV7-9	TGTGCCAGCAGCCCGGACAGGGTCTACGAGCAGTACTTC	CASSPDRVYEQYF
TRBJ2-1	12	-	-	TRBV21-1	TGTGCCAGCAGCAAAACTATTAGCGGGAGTTTCTTC	CASSKTISGSFF
TRBJ2-1	16	-	TRBD1	TRBV24-1	TGTGCCACCAGTGGGGACAGGGCCGGGACCTACAATGAGCAGTTCTTC	CATSGDRAGTYNEQFF
TRBJ2-1	15	-	TRBD2	TRBV7-2	TGTGCCAGCAGCTTAGGGTTAGCGGGTTACAATGAGCAGTTCTTC	CASSLGLAGYNEQFF
TRBJ1-6	14	-	TRBD1	TRBV10-2	TGCGCCAGCAGAGAACAGGGGGCGGCTTCACCCCTCCACTTT	CASREQGAASPLHF
TRBJ2-2	14	-	-	TRBV5-1	TGCGCCAGCAAGACAGCTTCGAACACCGGGGAGCTGTTTTTT	CASKTASNTGELFF